Included here is one T cell receptor beta chain sequence, with context. Some clones are missing from TCRdb's copy, which holds only in-frame ones; the method was immunoSEQ multiplex PCR. The sample has about 250,000 clones; over 70% are singletons. There are 13 residues in the CDR3. V shed 8 bases, J shed 7 bases, and the junction held 8 bases outside the gene matches. The germline CDR1 and CDR2 sequences are SNHLY and FYNNEI. The sample comes from a study of blood T cell repertoires in COVID-19. The chain joins TRBV2 to TRBJ1-5; TRBD1 matches 7 bases. The sequencing sample was made of peripheral blood. This TCR came from a man aged 35 to 55 with acute or convalescent COVID-19. The CDR3 is CASQRQGNQPQHF. Here the CDR3 DNA reads TGTGCCAGCCAGAGACAGGGTAACCAGCCCCAGCATTTT.